Below are 26 T cell receptor beta chains sequenced from a single sample in a study of graft-versus-host responses after intestinal transplantation. Produced via immunoSEQ multiplex PCR; TCRdb's table is partial and in-frame only. The sample shows tens of thousands of clones, 70% to 90% of them seen only once. The source was PBMCs, collected 26 days after transplant. These receptors were collected from a human patient who received an intestinal transplant, so some T cells may come from the graft donor.

This sequence joins TRBV28 and TRBJ1-1, with a tentative D call TRBD1 (6 bases). Trimming stripped 7 bases from V and 1 base from J, with 10 bases between. Germline CDR1 MDHEN, CDR2 SYDVKM. This CDR3 is built from 13 residues. The CDR3 coding sequence is TGTGCCAGCACCGAGGACAGGAACACTGAAGCTTTCTTT. This sequence encodes CASTEDRNTEAFF.

V is TRBV6-1 and J is TRBJ1-1; tentative D call: TRBD1 (6 bases). CDR3 size: 15 residues. Germline CDR1 is MNHNS and CDR2 is SASEGT. The germline V and J ends were trimmed by 5 bases and 4 bases, with 17 bases remaining between them. CDR3 bases: TGTGCCAGCAGTATCCAGGGTAGGGGGAGCACTGAAGCTTTCTTT. Its protein product is CASSIQGRGSTEAFF.

V is TRBV7-2 and J is TRBJ1-6; D is perhaps TRBD1 (6 bases). Germline lookup yields CDR1 SGHTA and CDR2 FQGNSA. V was cut by 6 bases and J by 10 bases, with 25 bases left in between. This CDR3 contains 17 residues. This CDR3 is CASSFNRGGPAYSPLHF. CDR3 sequence (DNA): TGTGCCAGCAGTTTTAACCGGGGGGGCCCGGCATACTCACCCCTCCACTTT.

The chain joins TRBV23-1 to TRBJ1-5; the D gene is possibly TRBD1 (5 bases). TRBV23-1 is recorded as an ORF, its role being uncertain. The CDR3 extends over 12 amino acids. V lost 8 bases to trimming and J lost 6 bases, with 11 bases between them. CDR3 region: CASLRASQPQHF. In DNA, the CDR3 is TGCGCCAGCCTCAGGGCGTCTCAGCCCCAGCATTTT.

The chain is built from TRBV6-4 and TRBJ2-1, with 14 bases identical to TRBD2. Germline CDR1 is MRHNA and CDR2 is SNTAGT. The ends lost 7 bases at V and 6 bases at J; junction bases unmatched: 5. There are 15 residues in the CDR3. The CDR3 spells CASTVTSGGANEQFF. As DNA, the CDR3 is TGTGCCAGCACTGTGACTAGCGGGGGGGCCAATGAGCAGTTCTTC.

This rearrangement joins TRBV11-1 to TRBJ2-2; D not certain. Germline V CDR1 and CDR2: SGHAT, FQDESV (reference sequence). The length of the CDR3 is 18 residues. V dropped 2 bases and J dropped 5 bases, with 21 bases sitting between them. The chain's CDR3 is CASSLSPTQDFRTGELFF. As DNA, the CDR3 is TGTGCCAGCAGCTTATCACCCACCCAGGATTTTAGGACCGGGGAGCTGTTTTTT.

V gene TRBV19 combines with J gene TRBJ2-2; no firm D call. The CDR3 loop spans 16 amino acids. Per the germline V gene, CDR1 is LNHDA and CDR2 is SQIVND (reference sequence). V lost 4 bases to trimming and J lost 4 bases, with 16 bases between them. CDR3 in DNA: TGTGCCAGTAGTACCCCCCAGGCTATGGGCACCGGGGAGCTGTTTTTT. Amino acid sequence: CASSTPQAMGTGELFF.

The J gene is TRBJ2-3, the V gene TRBV23-1, with D possibly being TRBD2 (6 bases). TRBV23-1 counts as an open reading frame of uncertain function. Trimming cost V 3 bases and J 4 bases, with 20 bases left between them. The CDR3 has 17 amino acids. Here the CDR3 reads CASSHSPGLGIPDTQYF. The CDR3 bases are TGCGCCAGCAGTCACTCCCCGGGACTCGGGATCCCAGATACGCAGTATTTT.

This chain connects TRBV11-2 to TRBJ2-2; 12 nucleotides align to TRBD2. Per germline, CDR1 SGHAT and CDR2 FQNNGV. Trimming removed 1 base from V and 5 bases from J; junction bases left unmatched: 5. This CDR3 comprises 17 residues. CDR3 nucleotides: TGTGCCAGCAGCTTAGTAGGACTAGCGGGGCGAACCGGGGAGCTGTTTTTT. Its protein is CASSLVGLAGRTGELFF.

J is TRBJ2-1 and V is TRBV5-5, with TRBD2 matching 9 bases. The germline CDR1 and CDR2 sequences are SGHKS and YYEKEE (reference sequence). Trimming took 2 bases from V and 4 from J; bases not matched to a gene: 4. There are 15 residues in the CDR3. This chain's CDR3 is CASSFRTSEYNEQFF. CDR3 coding DNA: TGTGCCAGCAGCTTCCGGACTAGCGAGTACAATGAGCAGTTCTTC.

The rearrangement joins TRBV28 to TRBJ1-2; 8 positions agree with TRBD1. This CDR3 has 16 amino acids. V lost 3 bases, J lost 0 bases, and 6 bases stayed unmatched. CDR1 is MDHEN, CDR2 SYDVKM, per germline. The CDR3 DNA sequence: TGTGCCAGCAGTTTTTATAGACAGGGGACTAACTATGGCTACACCTTC. Protein sequence: CASSFYRQGTNYGYTF.

Points on this clone: Different DNA sequences within this sample yield the same CDR3. CDR3 coding DNA: TGCGCCAGCAGCCAAGGGGACAGAGACCAAGAGACCCAGTACTTC. As protein: CASSQGDRDQETQYF. This rearrangement joins TRBV4-1 to TRBJ2-5; 7 bases match TRBD1. The CDR3 is 15 amino acids. The V gene's germline CDR1 is MGHRA and CDR2 YSYEKL. V was clipped by 1 base and J by 0 bases; unmatched bases: 2.

The chain combines TRBV4-3 with TRBJ2-3; D might be TRBD1 (5 bases). Trimming shortened V by 1 base and J by 8 bases, and 16 bases separated the two germline ends. Germline V gene sequence: CDR1 LGHNA, CDR2 YSLEER. The length of the CDR3 is 15 residues. CDR3 protein: CASSQGVDPGITQYF. The CDR3 region has the DNA TGCGCCAGCAGCCAAGGAGTGGACCCAGGGATTACGCAGTATTTT.

The gene calls are TRBV15 and TRBJ2-5; 7 bases line up with TRBD2. Germline trimming cut 5 bases from V and 5 bases from J; bases unmatched to any gene: 14. The germline V gene has CDR1 LNHNV and CDR2 YYDKDF (reference sequence). The CDR3 is 16 residues long. CDR3: CATSRGDGDLRETQYF. The CDR3 DNA reads TGTGCCACCAGCCGGGGGGATGGAGACCTCCGGGAGACCCAGTACTTC.

Worth noting for this clone: One end of the junction is discordant with germline, which a read error may explain. The chain links TRBV29-1 to TRBJ2-1; 7 bases are a match to TRBD2. Germline CDR1 and CDR2: SQVTM and ANQGSEA. This CDR3 contains 14 residues. CDR3 coding DNA: TGCAGCGCTGAAGAGCGGGACGGTTACAATGAGCAGTTCTTC. It specifies CSAEERDGYNEQFF.

This sequence joins TRBV2 and TRBJ2-1; 9 nucleotides agree with TRBD1. This CDR3 has 13 residues. V gave up 5 bases and J gave up 9 bases; unmatched junction bases: 5. Germline CDR1 reads SNHLY; CDR2 reads FYNNEI. CDR3 protein: CASSRQGESEQFF. The DNA of the CDR3 is TGTGCCAGCAGTAGACAGGGGGAGAGTGAGCAGTTCTTC.

The CDR3 nucleotides read TGTGCCAGCAGAGCCGGGACAGGACAATACTACGAGCAGTACTTC. Translated: CASRAGTGQYYEQYF. The V gene is TRBV6-1, the J gene TRBJ2-5, with 8 bases that match TRBD1. With the DNA end fitting TRBJ2-7 better, the J assignment may be wrong. The V gene's germline CDR1 is MNHNS and CDR2 SASEGT. CDR3 size: 15 residues.

The V and J genes are TRBV4-1 and TRBJ2-1, with 10 bases identical to TRBD1. V gave up 3 bases and J gave up 4 bases; unmatched junction bases: 6. The CDR3 loop spans 16 amino acids. CDR1 is MGHRA, CDR2 YSYEKL, per germline. The CDR3 reads CASSHIGQGEYNEQFF. The CDR3 nucleotides read TGCGCCAGCAGCCATATAGGACAGGGGGAATACAATGAGCAGTTCTTC.

The chain combines TRBV29-1 with TRBJ2-5; possibly TRBD1 for D (5 bases). Looked up from germline, CDR1 is SQVTM and CDR2 is ANQGSEA. Between the trimmed V and J ends, which lost 0 bases and 7 bases, there was a span of 15 bases. This CDR3 has 14 amino acids. The CDR3 loop reads CSVEDLEGRGTQYF. CDR3 coding DNA: TGCAGCGTTGAAGATCTTGAAGGAAGGGGGACCCAGTACTTC.

The J gene is TRBJ2-5, the V gene TRBV20-1; D is ambiguous. CDR1 DFQATT and CDR2 SNEGSKA come from the germline V gene (reference sequence). V was trimmed by 2 bases and J by 5 bases, leaving 6 bases between them. CDR3 length: 11 amino acids. This CDR3 reads CSARLSETQYF. For the CDR3, the DNA is TGCAGTGCTAGACTGAGCGAGACCCAGTACTTC.

The V gene is TRBV7-2, the J gene TRBJ2-3, with 7 bases lining up with TRBD1. CDR1 and CDR2 (germline): SGHTA, FQGNSA. Trimming at V came to 5 bases and at J to 5 bases, leaving 10 bases not matched to a gene. This CDR3 has 15 amino acids. The DNA of the CDR3 is TGTGCCAGCAGCGTTCAGACAGGGCCGATAGATACGCAGTATTTT. This sequence encodes CASSVQTGPIDTQYF.

The V and J genes are TRBV5-6 and TRBJ2-6, with a weak D call TRBD2 (6 bases). There are 16 residues in the CDR3. V was pared by 4 bases and J by 4 bases, with 15 bases between. The germline CDR1 and CDR2 sequences are SGHDT and YYEEEE. The CDR3 DNA reads TGTGCCAGCAGCCTCCGGGACTCCACAGGGGCCAACGTCCTGACTTTC. It codes for CASSLRDSTGANVLTF.

This clone occurred once. The chain is built from TRBV10-2 and TRBJ1-6; a possible D gene is TRBD1 (5 bases). This CDR3 region has 12 residues. The germline V gene has CDR1 WSHSY and CDR2 SAAADI. V lost 6 bases and J 7 bases, leaving 7 bases between the germline ends. CDR3 DNA: TGCGCCAGCAGACGACAGAATTCACCCCTCCACTTT. Its protein product is CASRRQNSPLHF.

The chain couples TRBV6-1 to TRBJ2-7, with D possibly being TRBD2 (5 bases). V was pared by 1 base and J by 3 bases, with 7 bases between. This CDR3 is 13 amino acids long. Germline V lookup: CDR1 MNHNS, CDR2 SASEGT. CDR3 region: CASSEVSVYEQYF. The CDR3 bases are TGTGCCAGCAGTGAAGTTAGCGTCTACGAGCAGTACTTC.

V is TRBV4-1 and J is TRBJ2-5, with 10 bases lining up with TRBD2. Germline V CDR1 and CDR2: MGHRA, YSYEKL. V dropped 0 bases and J dropped 5; count of bases not matched to a gene: 9. CDR3 size: 17 residues. The CDR3 nucleotides read TGCGCCAGCAGCCAAGATGGCCTAGCGGGAGCGTTGGAGACCCAGTACTTC. Translation: CASSQDGLAGALETQYF.

The chain combines TRBV28 with TRBJ1-5; the match to TRBD1 covers 10 bases. This CDR3 spans 14 amino acids. Germline assignment: CDR1 MDHEN and CDR2 SYDVKM. The junction had 8 bases not matched to a gene; V was cut back by 10 bases and J by 5 bases. The CDR3 DNA is TGTGCCACCCAAGGACAGGGGGGTGATCAGCCCCAGCATTTT. The encoded protein is CATQGQGGDQPQHF.